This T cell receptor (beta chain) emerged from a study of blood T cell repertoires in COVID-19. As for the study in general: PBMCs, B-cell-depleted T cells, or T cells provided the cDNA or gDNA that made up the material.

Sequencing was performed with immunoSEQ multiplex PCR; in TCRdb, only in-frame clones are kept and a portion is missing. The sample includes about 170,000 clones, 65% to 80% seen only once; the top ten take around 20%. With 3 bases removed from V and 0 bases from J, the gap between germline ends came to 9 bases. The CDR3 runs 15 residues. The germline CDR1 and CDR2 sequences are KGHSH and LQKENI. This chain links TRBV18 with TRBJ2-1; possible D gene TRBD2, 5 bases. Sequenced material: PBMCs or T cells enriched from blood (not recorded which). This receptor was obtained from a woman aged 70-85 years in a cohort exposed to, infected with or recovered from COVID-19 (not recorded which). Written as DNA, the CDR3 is TGTGCCAGCTCACCGGACTTGAGCTCCTACAATGAGCAGTTCTTC. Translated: CASSPDLSSYNEQFF.